A single T cell receptor (beta chain) is shown here with its context. Its antigen is not yet known. One end of the junction fails to match germline, which may point to a read error. These data are taken from a study of T cells in Graves' hyperthyroidism and ophthalmopathy (dated 2019 in TCRdb). The study in broad terms: Peripheral blood was collected at initial diagnosis, before any treatment. To identify TCR V-J signatures that set the groups apart, the researchers used a discovery cohort of 90 to 100 patients, made up of 40 to 45 with Graves' ophthalmopathy and around 58 with stable Graves' hyperthyroidism. Prospective prediction of ophthalmopathy was tested in an independent validation cohort of some 20 hyperthyroidism patients and around 16 patients who later progressed to ophthalmopathy. For training and testing, the 100 or so patients in the discovery cohort were randomly divided in a 7:3 ratio. In about 6 Graves' hyperthyroidism patients, the study also compared T-cell repertoires from thyroid tissue with T-cell repertoires from blood. After sampling, hyperthyroidism patients received methimazole starting at 30 mg daily, and ophthalmopathy patients received high-dose intravenous methylprednisolone. The paper describes TCR Vbeta CDR3 sequencing of around 130 peripheral blood samples, made up of about 40 ophthalmopathy patients, more than 70 hyperthyroidism patients and 17 progressor patients.

The TCR beta CDR3 regions were amplified from the RNA transcripts. A first-round RT-PCR of the TCR CDR3 used the HTBI primer set with the Qiagen OneStep RT-PCR kit. A second multiplex PCR round built the libraries, followed by size selection and purification. The libraries were sequenced on an Illumina HiSeq2000 using paired-end 100 bp reads. Concerning the study's data processing: SOAPnuke was used to process the raw data, with reads discarded if the reads contained adapters or uncalled bases, had a mean Phred below 15, or lacked an exact constant-primer or identifier match. COPE v1.2.5 was used to merge the high-quality paired reads, and each unique nucleotide sequence was defined as a clonotype. MiTCR v1.1 was used to align clonotypes to the IMGT TRBV, TRBD and TRBJ reference segments. The analysis was restricted to V-J combinations with a frequency above 0.0001, which together covered just over 98% of the repertoires. A TCS score was defined as the ratio between F50 (clonal expansion) and ExV (chaos), using BLOSUM62-based TCRdist between CDR3 peptides within each V-J. Welch's t-statistics and random forest reduced some 510 V-J features to 13, which were used in a naive Bayes classifier (R e1071). TCRdb reanalyzed the raw reads on its own, using fastp at Q25 for trimming and MiXCR for clone calling, and kept in-frame beta chains. Each CDR3 protein gets just one entry, which takes the most common genes and DNA from the rows behind it. The V and J calls, along with clone size, are taken from TCRdb and not from the paper's own processing. For this sample there are 500,000 to 600,000 distinct CDR3 sequences; approximately 15% appear just once. Of the sample, under 20% falls within the top ten clones.

Stable Graves' hyperthyroidism was defined as no progression to ophthalmopathy during 18 months of follow-up. The hyperthyroidism patients were between 18 and 65 years old and newly diagnosed, with a disease duration of less than 2 months. The study excluded patients with uncontrolled infections, other autoimmune diseases, pregnancy or lactation. Diagnoses were based on clinical symptoms, serum thyroxine and TRAb, thyroid ultrasound and orbital computed tomography. Ficoll-Paque density gradient centrifugation was used to isolate PBMCs from 8 to 10 ml of fresh peripheral blood. Total RNA was extracted using Trizol reagent, and RNA quality was assessed on an Agilent 2100 Bioanalyzer. The paper as a whole reports these results and caveats: Most expanded thyroid clonotypes (frequency above 0.001) were also detected in blood, a finding suggesting that blood repertoires may reflect thyroid immune responses. In validation, progression to ophthalmopathy was predicted by the model with 70% to 71% sensitivity and approximately 78% specificity, a median of roughly six months before onset. No statistical method was used to set the sample size in advance, and investigators knew the group allocation. Ophthalmopathy was separated from stable hyperthyroidism by a 13 V-J signature model, with 87.88% sensitivity and 81% to 82% specificity obtained in cross-validation and 80%/75% obtained in testing.

According to the germline V gene, CDR1 reads SGDLS and CDR2 reads YYNGEE. CDR3 length: 15 amino acids, cysteine to phenylalanine. Here the CDR3 DNA is all that survives: 45 bases in frame from base 1. This sequence uses TRBV9 and TRBJ1-1, with the D gene uncertain. The receptor was isolated from a woman aged 18-29 years with Graves' hyperthyroidism. Specimen: blood. The nucleotide sequence is given as TGCGCCAGCAGCCAAGTGTGGTGGGGGAACACTGAAGCTTTCTTT. The encoded protein is CASSQVWWGNTEAFF.